Listed here are 4 T cell receptor beta chains from one sample, sequenced in a study of radiotherapy plus CTLA-4 blockade in lung cancer. The repertoire was sequenced with immunoSEQ multiplex PCR; TCRdb's copy has only in-frame clones and lacks some. The sample includes approximately 73,000 clones, roughly 91% seen only once; the top ten take around 40%. The specimen comprised peripheral blood, sampled from a patient treated with radiotherapy plus ipilimumab. Every receptor here comes from a human donor with non-small cell lung cancer that progressed on radiotherapy plus ipilimumab.

The chain has TRBV2 and TRBJ2-7; D not resolved. Trimming took 8 bases from V and 1 from J, leaving 21 bases between them. Germline assignment: CDR1 SNHLY and CDR2 FYNNEI. The CDR3 consists of 16 residues. For the CDR3, the DNA is TGTGCCAGCGGTACCAGCGTTGGTCCCAAGTCCTACGAGCAGTACTTC. Translation: CASGTSVGPKSYEQYF.

This clone has a single count. This chain connects TRBV6-1 to TRBJ1-1; D may be TRBD1 (6 bases). The CDR3 length is 14 residues. The V end was cut by 3 bases, the J end by 5 bases, with 13 bases between. Germline V gene sequence: CDR1 MNHNS, CDR2 SASEGT. CDR3 coding DNA: TGTGCCAGCAGTGACTTTAGGGGGGGGACTGAAGCTTTCTTT. This sequence encodes CASSDFRGGTEAFF.

The chain carries TRBV6-6 and TRBJ1-2; D remains ambiguous. Germline V gene lookup returns CDR1 MNHNY and CDR2 SVGAGI (reference sequence). The CDR3 sequence is 14 residues long. Trimming shortened V by 0 bases and J by 5 bases, and 10 bases separated the two germline ends. The CDR3 region is CASSYSRTGYGYTF. The CDR3 DNA reads as TGTGCCAGCAGTTACTCGAGGACGGGATATGGCTACACCTTC.

CDR3 sequence (DNA): TGCGCCAGCAGCCAAGAAGTAACTAGCGGGAACTATGGCGGGGAGCTGTTTTTT. Its protein product is CASSQEVTSGNYGGELFF. The rearrangement uses TRBV4-1 and TRBJ2-2; 10 nucleotides agree with TRBD2. This CDR3 has 18 amino acids. Per germline, CDR1 MGHRA and CDR2 YSYEKL. After removal of 0 bases from V and 7 bases from J, the junction contained 11 bases not matched to a gene.